This entry concerns a single T cell receptor (beta chain). What it recognizes is unknown. MiXCR, run by TCRdb on the RT-PCR reads, gives a single entry per CDR3 protein. Here the sample spans over 800,000 distinct CDR3 sequences, 20% to 25% being singletons. CDR3 length: 14 amino acids. Trimming pared 0 bases from V and 7 bases from J, leaving 16 bases between. Germline V gene data show CDR1 as SQVTM and CDR2 as ANQGSEA. This entry comes from a study of response to subunit inactivated influenza vaccine. Study findings and constraints: Few additional T cells are recruited per seasonal influenza vaccination, authors suggested.

The source is a man aged 50 or older who received an inactivated influenza vaccine. This sample comprised PBMCs from blood, obtained less than 6 days after vaccination. V gene TRBV29-1 combines with J gene TRBJ2-7; D unresolved. The CDR3: CSVEDRTLLGEQYF. For the CDR3, the DNA is TGCAGCGTTGAAGATCGGACCCTCCTTGGGGAGCAGTACTTC.